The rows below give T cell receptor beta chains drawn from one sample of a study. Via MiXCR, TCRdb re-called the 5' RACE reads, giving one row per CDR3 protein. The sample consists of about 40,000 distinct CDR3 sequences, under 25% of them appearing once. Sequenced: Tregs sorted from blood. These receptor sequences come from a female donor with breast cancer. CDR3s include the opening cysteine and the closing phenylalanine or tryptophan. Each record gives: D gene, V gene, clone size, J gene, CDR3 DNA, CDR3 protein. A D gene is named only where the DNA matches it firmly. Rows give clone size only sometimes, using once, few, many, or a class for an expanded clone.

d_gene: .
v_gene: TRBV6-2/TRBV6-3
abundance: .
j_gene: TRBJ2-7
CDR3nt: TGTGCCAGCAGTACCGGACTGGTTTTGGGGAGGCAGTACTTC
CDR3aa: CASSTGLVLGRQYF

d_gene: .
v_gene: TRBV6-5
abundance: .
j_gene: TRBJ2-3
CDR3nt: TGTGCCAGCAGTATACTCCCCGAGGCAGATACGCAGTATTTT
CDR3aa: CASSILPEADTQYF

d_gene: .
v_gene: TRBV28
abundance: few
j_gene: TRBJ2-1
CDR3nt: TGTGCCAGCAGCCGGGGGAGCTCCTACAATGAGCAGTTCTTC
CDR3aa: CASSRGSSYNEQFF

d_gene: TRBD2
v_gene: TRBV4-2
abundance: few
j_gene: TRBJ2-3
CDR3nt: TGTGCCAGCAGCCCGATGGATAGCGGGAGTACGCTGGGCACAGATACGCAGTATTTT
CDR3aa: CASSPMDSGSTLGTDTQYF

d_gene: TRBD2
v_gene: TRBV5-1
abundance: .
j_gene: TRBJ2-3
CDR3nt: TGCGCCAGCAGCTCTGTGACTAGCGCCAGCACAGATACGCAGTATTTT
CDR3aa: CASSSVTSASTDTQYF

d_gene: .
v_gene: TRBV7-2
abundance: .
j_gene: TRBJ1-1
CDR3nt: TGTGCCAGCAGCTCCGTGGGGTGGAGGACGAGCACTGAAGCTTTCTTT
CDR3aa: CASSSVGWRTSTEAFF

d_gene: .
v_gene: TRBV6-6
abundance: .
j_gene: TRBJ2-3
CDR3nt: TGTGCCAGCAGGGGGGCCGGAATAGATACGCAGTATTTT
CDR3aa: CASRGAGIDTQYF

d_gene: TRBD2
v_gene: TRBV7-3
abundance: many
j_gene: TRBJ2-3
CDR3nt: TGTGCCAGCAGCCCCGCCGGACTAGCGGCCACAGATACGCAGTATTTT
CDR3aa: CASSPAGLAATDTQYF

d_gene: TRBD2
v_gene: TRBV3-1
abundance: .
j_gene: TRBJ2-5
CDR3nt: TGTGCCAGCAGCCCCGTGGCCAGCGGGGGCCTGAAGACCCAGTACTTC
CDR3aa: CASSPVASGGLKTQYF

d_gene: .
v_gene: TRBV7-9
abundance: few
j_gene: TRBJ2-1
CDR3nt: TGTGCCAGCAGCTTTGGGACGGCGACTGAGCAGTTCTTC
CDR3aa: CASSFGTATEQFF

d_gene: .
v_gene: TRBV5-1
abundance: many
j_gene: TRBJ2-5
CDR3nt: TGCGCCAGCAGCTTGGAGAACAGGGTGGAGACCCAGTACTTC
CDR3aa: CASSLENRVETQYF

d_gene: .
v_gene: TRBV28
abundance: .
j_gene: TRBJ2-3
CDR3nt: TGTGCCAGCACCGAACTAGCTAGCCCCACAGATACGCAGTATTTT
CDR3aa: CASTELASPTDTQYF

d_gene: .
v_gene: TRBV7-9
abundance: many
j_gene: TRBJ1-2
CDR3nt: TGTGCCAGCAGCCGAAGCGAGGGTACAGTATTC
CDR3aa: CASSRSEGTVF

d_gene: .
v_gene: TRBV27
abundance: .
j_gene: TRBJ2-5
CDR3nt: TGTGCCAGCGGCGCAGTCACTGAGACCCAGTACTTC
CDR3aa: CASGAVTETQYF

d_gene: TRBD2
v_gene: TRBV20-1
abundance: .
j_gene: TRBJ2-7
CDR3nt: TGCAGTGCTAGAGGGACTAGCGGCAGGGAGGAGCAGCACTTC
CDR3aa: CSARGTSGREEQHF

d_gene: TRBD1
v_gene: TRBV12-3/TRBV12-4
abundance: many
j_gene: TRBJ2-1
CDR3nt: TGTGCCAGCAGTTCCCTCGTCTGGGACAGGGACTACAATGAGCAGTTCTTC
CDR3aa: CASSSLVWDRDYNEQFF

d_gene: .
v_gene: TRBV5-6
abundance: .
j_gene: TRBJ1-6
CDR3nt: TGTGCCAGCAGCGCGGCGGGTAGAGGAAATTCACCCCTCCACTTT
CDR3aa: CASSAAGRGNSPLHF

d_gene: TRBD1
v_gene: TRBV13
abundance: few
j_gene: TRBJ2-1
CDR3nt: TGTGCCAGCAGCATAATACCGGGACAGGGCTACAATGAGCAGTTCTTC
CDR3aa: CASSIIPGQGYNEQFF

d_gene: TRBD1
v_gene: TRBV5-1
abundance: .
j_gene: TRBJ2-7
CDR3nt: TGCGCCAGCAGCTTGGGGACAGGCGAGCAGTACTTC
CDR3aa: CASSLGTGEQYF

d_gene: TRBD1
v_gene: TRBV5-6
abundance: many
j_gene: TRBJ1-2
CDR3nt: TGTGCCAGCAGGGGGACAGCGCCGGGCTACACCTTC
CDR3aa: CASRGTAPGYTF

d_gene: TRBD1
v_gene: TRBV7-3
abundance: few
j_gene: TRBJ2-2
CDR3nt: TGTGCCAGCAGCCCAGGGGGCGCGTCCACCGGGGAGCTGTTTTTT
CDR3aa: CASSPGGASTGELFF

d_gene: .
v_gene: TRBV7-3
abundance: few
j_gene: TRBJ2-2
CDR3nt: TGTGCCAGCAGCTTAGGAGGGGGTAACACCGGGGAGCTGTTTTTT
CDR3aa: CASSLGGGNTGELFF

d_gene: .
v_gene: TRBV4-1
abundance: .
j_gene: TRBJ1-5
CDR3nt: TGCGCCAGCAGCCAAATGAGGAGAGTCAATCAGCCCCAGCATTTT
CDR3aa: CASSQMRRVNQPQHF